This entry describes one TCR beta chain. Its matching antigen is unknown. The data belong to a study of T cells after yellow fever vaccination. V lost 5 bases to trimming and J lost 2 bases, with 10 bases between them. The germline gives CDR1 MGHRA, CDR2 YSYEKL. CDR3 length: 13 residues. TCRdb reprocessed the 5' RACE reads via MiXCR and lists one record per CDR3 protein. The sample lists about 75,000 distinct CDR3 sequences, about 7.3% seen once, with 25% to 35% in the top ten. Notes on the study in general: Secondary responses were weaker yet peaked faster, day 5 versus 15. Re-detected after boosting: most primary clones, 96% of CD4 and 88% of CD8.

This receptor was identified in a young man who received the YFV17D yellow fever vaccine. The chain has TRBV4-1 and TRBJ2-7; tentative D call: TRBD1 (5 bases). This specimen was CD8+ T cells sorted from PBMCs, taken more than 8 days after the first yellow fever vaccination. The CDR3 DNA reads as TGCGCCAGCAGCGTTCCAGGGACCTACGAGCAGTACTTC. Translated, it gives CASSVPGTYEQYF.